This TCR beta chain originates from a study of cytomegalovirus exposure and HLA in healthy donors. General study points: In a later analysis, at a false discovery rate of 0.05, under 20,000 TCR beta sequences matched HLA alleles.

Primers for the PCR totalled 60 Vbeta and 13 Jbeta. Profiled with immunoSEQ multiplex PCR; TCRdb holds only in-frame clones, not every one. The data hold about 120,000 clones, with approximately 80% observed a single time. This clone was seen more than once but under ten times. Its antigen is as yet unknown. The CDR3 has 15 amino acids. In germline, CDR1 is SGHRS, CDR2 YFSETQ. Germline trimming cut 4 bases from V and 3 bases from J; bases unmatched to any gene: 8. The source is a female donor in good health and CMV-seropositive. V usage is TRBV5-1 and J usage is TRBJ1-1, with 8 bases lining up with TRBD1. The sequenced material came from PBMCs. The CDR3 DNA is TGCGCCAGCAGCCCGGACAGGGCAATGTACACTGAAGCTTTCTTT. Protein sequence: CASSPDRAMYTEAFF.